The clone carrying this TCR beta chain was observed a few times. Its antigen is unidentified. A library of TCRbeta sequences, prepared with unique molecular identifiers, was generated. Each CDR3 protein is one row after TCRdb ran MiXCR on the PCR reads. Of about a million distinct CDR3 sequences listed, about 29% are singletons. These data originate in a study of T-cell reconstitution after alpha-beta-depleted transplantation in children. Whole-study results and caveats: Most T-cell counts and diversity one year after the transplant came from T cells that were newly produced.

The CDR3 is 15 amino acids. V was trimmed by 1 base and J by 5 bases, leaving 14 bases between them. Germline V gene data show CDR1 as MGHRA and CDR2 as YSYEKL. This specimen consisted of PBMCs, mostly from graft donor cells, obtained 360 days after TCRalphabeta/CD19-depleted stem cell transplant. The TCR was taken from a boy younger than two who had a stem cell transplant for SCID, so the T cells may come from the graft donor. This chain uses TRBV4-1 with TRBJ2-5, with D unclear. The CDR3 DNA reads as TGCGCCAGCAGCCAAGTACCCAGCGCAAAGGAGACCCAGTACTTC. It yields the protein CASSQVPSAKETQYF.